A single sample gave rise to the 14 T cell receptor beta chains below, sequenced in a study of cytomegalovirus exposure and HLA in healthy donors. Primers for the PCR totalled 60 Vbeta and 13 Jbeta. Data came from immunoSEQ multiplex PCR; TCRdb stores just in-frame clones and leaves some out. This table has 100,000 to 120,000 clones, around 78% appearing once. The sample taken for sequencing was PBMCs. All receptors come from a woman aged 25 to 45 in good health and CMV-seronegative.

The chain uses TRBV7-6 and TRBJ2-7; 9 bases agree with TRBD1. Trimming at V came to 1 base and at J to 6 bases, leaving 1 base not matched to a gene. The CDR3 consists of 13 residues. The V gene's germline CDR1 is SGHVS and CDR2 FNYEAQ. CDR3 amino acids: CASSLGQGVEQYF. As DNA, the CDR3 is TGTGCCAGCAGCTTAGGACAGGGGGTCGAGCAGTACTTC.

The chain uses TRBV7-2 and TRBJ1-5; D is uncertain. This CDR3 is built from 15 residues. Germline V gene sequence: CDR1 SGHTA, CDR2 FQGNSA. Trimming left V 5 bases short and J 6 bases short, with 17 bases between. Written as DNA, the CDR3 is TGTGCCAGCAGCCGAGATTCGCGGTCCAGTCAGCCCCAGCATTTT. This gives the protein CASSRDSRSSQPQHF.

The gene calls are TRBV7-2 and TRBJ2-3; 8 bases align to TRBD2. Germline lookup yields CDR1 SGHTA and CDR2 FQGNSA. This CDR3 is 15 amino acids long. V lost 5 bases and J lost 0; bases outside the gene matches: 4. CDR3 sequence (DNA): TGTGCCAGCAGCGTCCCTAGCGGGAGCACAGATACGCAGTATTTT. Its protein product is CASSVPSGSTDTQYF.

This rearrangement joins TRBV5-4 to TRBJ1-2, with D possibly matching TRBD1 (6 bases). The CDR3 spans 13 residues. The germline V and J ends were trimmed by 0 bases and 4 bases, with 7 bases remaining between them. Germline V gene lookup returns CDR1 SGHNT and CDR2 YYREEE (reference sequence). The CDR3 sequence: CASSLEGVYGYTF. DNA of the CDR3: TGTGCCAGCAGCTTGGAGGGGGTCTATGGCTACACCTTC. The whole variable domain, filled in from reference TRBV5-4 and TRBJ1-2, reads ETGVTQSPTHLIKTRGQQVTLRCSSQSGHNTVSWYQQALGQGPQFIFQYYREEENGRGNFPPRFSGLQFPNYSSELNVNALELDDSALYLCASSLEGVYGYTFGSGTRLTVV.

This sequence joins TRBV5-6 and TRBJ2-7; 15 bases fit TRBD2. Germline loops: CDR1 SGHDT, CDR2 YYEEEE. The CDR3 covers 16 residues. The ends lost 4 bases at V and 4 bases at J; junction bases unmatched: 6. DNA of the CDR3: TGTGCCAGCAGCGCCGGACTAGCGGGGGGGCTTTACGAGCAGTACTTC. Protein: CASSAGLAGGLYEQYF.

The rearrangement links TRBV29-1 to TRBJ2-1; D possibly corresponds to TRBD1 (5 bases). CDR1 is SQVTM, CDR2 ANQGSEA, per germline. The CDR3 sequence is 13 residues long. V was cut by 2 bases and J by 1 base, with 6 bases left in between. The CDR3 DNA sequence: TGCAGCGTTGAACAGGGATCCTACAATGAGCAGTTCTTC. Its translation: CSVEQGSYNEQFF.

The chain couples TRBV11-2 to TRBJ2-1; 9 bases fit TRBD2. In germline, CDR1 is SGHAT, CDR2 FQNNGV. The CDR3 covers 15 residues. The J segment lost 5 bases and the V segment lost 6 bases, leaving 8 bases of the junction unmatched. In DNA form, the CDR3 reads TGTGCCAGCAGGGGGGGTAGCGGGAGCCACAATGAGCAGTTCTTC. Its translation: CASRGGSGSHNEQFF.

The chain combines TRBV5-1 with TRBJ1-2, with a possible D match to TRBD1 (6 bases). Trimming pared 4 bases from V and 6 bases from J, leaving 13 bases between. The CDR3 sequence is 13 residues long. Germline CDR1 and CDR2: SGHRS and YFSETQ. CDR3: CASSPGGPNGYTF. The DNA for the CDR3 is TGCGCCAGCAGCCCCGGGGGGCCCAATGGCTACACCTTC.

The chain joins TRBV13 to TRBJ2-1; 8 bases map to TRBD1. J was trimmed by 1 base and V by 5 bases; bases with no gene match: 4. CDR1 and CDR2 from the germline V gene are PRHDT and FYEKMQ (reference sequence). The CDR3 runs 15 residues. Here the CDR3 reads CASSPDRGSYNEQFF. CDR3 DNA sequence: TGTGCCAGCAGCCCCGACAGGGGATCCTACAATGAGCAGTTCTTC.

The chain carries TRBV7-2 and TRBJ2-5, with D unresolved. Germline assignment: CDR1 SGHTA and CDR2 FQGNSA. V lost 6 bases, J lost 2 bases, and 10 bases lay in between. CDR3 size: 13 residues. The CDR3 here is CASRPQWQETQYF. The DNA of the CDR3 is TGTGCCAGCAGACCCCAGTGGCAAGAGACCCAGTACTTC.

The V call is TRBV29-1, the J call TRBJ2-5, with 7 bases aligning to TRBD1. J gave up 4 bases and V 7 bases, and 6 bases lay outside the gene matches. Germline V lookup: CDR1 SQVTM, CDR2 ANQGSEA. The length of the CDR3 is 12 residues. CDR3 loop: CSARQGGETQYF. The DNA for the CDR3 is TGCAGCGCCAGACAGGGTGGAGAGACCCAGTACTTC.

This rearrangement joins TRBV7-8 to TRBJ2-1, with 8 bases matching TRBD1. The CDR3 contains 15 residues. The V and J ends lost 5 bases and 4 bases, in that order; junction bases with no gene match: 7. CDR1 and CDR2 (germline): SGHVS, FQNEAQ. DNA for the CDR3: TGTGCCAGCAGCGTGCGCAGGGGGCCTTACAATGAGCAGTTCTTC. It translates to CASSVRRGPYNEQFF.

The chain links TRBV28 to TRBJ2-7; 7 bases line up with TRBD1. Per germline, CDR1 MDHEN and CDR2 SYDVKM. V shed 4 bases and J 6 bases; nucleotides not matched to a gene: 6. CDR3 length equals 13 residues. CDR3 in amino acids: CASSSPGQREQYF. The CDR3, as DNA: TGTGCCAGCAGTTCCCCGGGACAGCGCGAGCAGTACTTC.

The CDR3 DNA sequence: TGTGCCAGCTCACCAGGGGGGGATAGCAATCAGCCCCAGCATTTT. Translating it yields CASSPGGDSNQPQHF. The V and J genes are TRBV18 and TRBJ1-5; TRBD1 might be the D (5 bases). The V end was cut by 2 bases, the J end by 0 bases, with 8 bases between. Germline assignment: CDR1 KGHSH and CDR2 LQKENI. The CDR3 is made up of 15 amino acids. Full variable domain (rest looked up from reference TRBV18 and TRBJ1-5): NAGVMQNPRHLVRRRGQEARLRCSPMKGHSHVYWYRQLPEEGLKFMVYLQKENIIDESGMPKERFSAEFPKEGPSILRIQQVVRGDSAAYFCASSPGGDSNQPQHFGDGTRLSIL.